The rows below give T cell receptor beta chains drawn from one sample of a study of CD8 T cells in ankylosing spondylitis. One entry per CDR3 protein, called by TCRdb with MiXCR from the 5' RACE reads. The table shows fewer than 450,000 distinct CDR3 sequences, with approximately 17% occurring only once. Source material: blood, either unsorted or a sorted T cell fraction (not recorded which). All receptors derive from a male donor with ankylosing spondylitis. The CDR3 runs from the conserved cysteine through the conserved F or W. Fields, in order: D gene, clone size, J gene, V gene, CDR3 protein, CDR3 DNA. A D gene is named only where the DNA matches it firmly. Only part of the rows carry a size: once, few, many, or a class if the clone is expanded.

-	few	TRBJ1-1	TRBV19	CASKREGNTEAFF	TGTGCCAGTAAAAGGGAGGGGAACACTGAAGCTTTCTTT
TRBD1	-	TRBJ1-3	TRBV9	CASSARTGRVGNTIYF	TGTGCCAGCAGCGCCCGGACAGGGCGGGTTGGAAACACCATATATTTT
-	-	TRBJ2-1	TRBV7-2	CASSLVPAYNEQFF	TGTGCCAGCAGCTTAGTCCCAGCCTACAATGAGCAGTTCTTC
-	once	TRBJ2-7	TRBV19	CASSIPGNYEQYF	TGTGCCAGTAGTATTCCGGGGAACTACGAGCAGTACTTC
-	few	TRBJ1-6	TRBV7-2	CASSLRWGASRSPLHF	TGTGCCAGCAGCCTTAGATGGGGGGCGTCTCGCTCACCCCTCCACTTT
-	-	TRBJ1-1	TRBV4-2	CASSQDVIRAATEAFF	TGTGCCAGCAGCCAAGATGTGATCAGGGCGGCCACTGAAGCTTTCTTT
TRBD1	-	TRBJ2-7	TRBV12-3/TRBV12-4	CASSLLGTGGEQYF	TGTGCCAGCAGCCTACTCGGGACAGGGGGCGAGCAGTACTTC
-	-	TRBJ1-1	TRBV5-1	CASSDDRPNTEAFF	TGCGCCAGCAGCGACGACAGACCGAACACTGAAGCTTTCTTT
TRBD1	few	TRBJ1-2	TRBV3-1	CASSQDGTAYGYTF	TGTGCCAGCAGCCAAGACGGGACAGCCTATGGCTACACCTTC
-	few	TRBJ1-4	TRBV12-5	CASPFPREREWWATNEKLFF	TGTGCTAGTCCGTTCCCTCGGGAGAGGGAATGGTGGGCAACTAATGAAAAACTGTTTTTT
TRBD1	-	TRBJ1-1	TRBV7-9	CASSSKGTDLEAFF	TGTGCCAGCAGCTCTAAGGGGACAGACCTTGAAGCTTTCTTT
-	few	TRBJ2-7	TRBV12-3/TRBV12-4	CASSQHRDGGYEQYF	TGTGCCAGCAGTCAACACCGGGACGGAGGCTACGAGCAGTACTTC
TRBD2	-	TRBJ2-2	TRBV18	CASSPSNLDHERETPPDTGELFF	TGTGCCAGCTCACCGTCCAACCTGGATCATGAGCGGGAGACCCCGCCCGACACCGGGGAGCTGTTTTTT
-	few	TRBJ2-3	TRBV10-3	CAISGSRDTQYF	TGTGCCATCAGTGGGTCTCGAGATACGCAGTATTTT
TRBD1	-	TRBJ1-1	TRBV20-1	CSARPNRGPSRHTEAFF	TGCAGTGCTAGACCCAACAGGGGTCCCTCCAGGCACACTGAAGCTTTCTTT
TRBD1	-	TRBJ2-5	TRBV7-8	CASSPRTGPQETQYF	TGTGCCAGCAGCCCGAGGACAGGGCCCCAAGAGACCCAGTACTTC
-	few	TRBJ1-4	TRBV20-1	CSARVAATNEKLFF	TGCAGTGCTAGAGTGGCAGCAACTAATGAAAAACTGTTTTTT
TRBD2	-	TRBJ2-5	TRBV20-1	CSASLAASGAGQETQYF	TGCAGTGCTAGCTTAGCGGCTAGCGGGGCAGGCCAAGAGACCCAGTACTTC